The 26 T cell receptor beta chains below were found in one sample sequenced in a study of CD8+ T cells in alopecia areata. Extracted RNA was reverse transcribed into cDNA, the sequencing template. Clones were read by immunoSEQ multiplex PCR, and TCRdb kept only the in-frame ones, dropping some. The profile shows approximately 210,000 clones, less than 45% of them singletons. Treatment indicated: oral pan-JAK inhibitor, 5-10 mg twice daily. The input for sequencing was CD4+ T cells sorted from blood, taken at approximately week 36, from a patient treated with tofacitinib. These receptors came from a human donor with alopecia areata.

The gene calls are TRBV29-1 and TRBJ2-1; tentatively, D is TRBD1 (6 bases). Germline V gives CDR1 SQVTM, CDR2 ANQGSEA. The CDR3 sequence is 14 residues long. V gave up 3 bases and J gave up 7 bases, with 16 bases separating them. The CDR3 protein is CSVDVYDRRNEQFF. The CDR3 DNA is TGCAGCGTTGACGTCTATGACAGGAGGAATGAGCAGTTCTTC.

The rearrangement uses TRBV4-2 and TRBJ2-3, with D maybe TRBD2 (7 bases). Looked up from germline, CDR1 is LGHNA and CDR2 is YNFKEQ. The CDR3 has 16 residues. Trimming left V 0 bases short and J 6 bases short, with 16 bases between. The CDR3 DNA sequence: TGTGCCAGCAGCCAAGATGACCGGGGGGCAAGGGATACGCAGTATTTT. Protein: CASSQDDRGARDTQYF.

This clone was observed a single time. The gene calls are TRBV6-1 and TRBJ2-1; D is undetermined. The CDR3 runs to 14 residues. The germline V and J ends were trimmed by 1 base and 5 bases, with 9 bases remaining between them. The germline V gene has CDR1 MNHNS and CDR2 SASEGT. The CDR3 sequence: CASSEVWGNNEQFF. Here the CDR3 DNA reads TGTGCCAGCAGTGAAGTTTGGGGTAACAATGAGCAGTTCTTC.

This clone was observed a few times. The rearrangement uses TRBV4-2 and TRBJ1-4; perhaps TRBD1 as D (5 bases). This CDR3 contains 13 residues. The germline V gene has CDR1 LGHNA and CDR2 YNFKEQ. V lost 1 base and J 10 bases, leaving 10 bases between the germline ends. The DNA of the CDR3 is TGTGCCAGCAGCCAAGGACGCGGGGGAAAACTGTTTTTT. It yields the protein CASSQGRGGKLFF.

The chain links TRBV15 to TRBJ2-2; no definite D call. From germline, CDR1 is LNHNV and CDR2 YYDKDF (reference sequence). Trimming left V 8 bases short and J 0 bases short, with 10 bases between. The CDR3 is 14 residues long. CDR3 region: CATRQDANTGELFF. CDR3 nucleotides: TGTGCCACCCGCCAGGACGCGAACACCGGGGAGCTGTTTTTT.

This chain joins TRBV11-2 and TRBJ2-1; 9 bases fit TRBD2. Trimming at V came to 1 base and at J to 10 bases, leaving 11 bases not matched to a gene. Looked up from germline, CDR1 is SGHAT and CDR2 is FQNNGV. The CDR3 spans 16 residues. DNA for the CDR3: TGTGCCAGCAGCTTAGGGACCATGAGCGGGAGGCCGGAGCAGTTCTTC. The encoded protein is CASSLGTMSGRPEQFF.

The chain joins TRBV30 to TRBJ1-2; possible D gene TRBD1, 6 bases. The CDR3 loop spans 13 amino acids. V lost 3 bases to trimming and J lost 5 bases, with 13 bases between them. Germline loops: CDR1 GTSNPN, CDR2 SVGIG (reference sequence). The CDR3 DNA reads TGTGCCTGGAGCTCTATGAGGGGGTATGGCTACACCTTC. Encoded protein: CAWSSMRGYGYTF. The full variable domain, in which reference TRBV30 and TRBJ1-2 provide the parts outside the CDR3, is SQTIHQWPATLVQPVGSPLSLECTVEGTSNPNLYWYRQAAGRGLQLLFYSVGIGQISSEVPQNLSASRPQDRQFILSSKKLLLSDSGFYLCAWSSMRGYGYTFGSGTRLTVV.

This chain uses TRBV5-6 with TRBJ2-6; unclear D gene. Germline CDR1 reads SGHDT; CDR2 reads YYEEEE. V lost 0 bases and J 2 bases, leaving 6 bases between the germline ends. This CDR3 is built from 15 residues. The CDR3 loop reads CASSLEWAGANVLTF. The CDR3 nucleotides are TGTGCCAGCAGCTTGGAATGGGCTGGGGCCAACGTCCTGACTTTC.

The table lists this clone with a few counts. The chain joins TRBV20-1 to TRBJ2-7, with a weak D call TRBD1 (6 bases). The V gene lost 2 bases and the J gene lost 6 bases, with 8 bases spanning the gap. The V gene's germline CDR1 is DFQATT and CDR2 SNEGSKA (reference sequence). This CDR3 has 11 amino acids. The CDR3 DNA sequence: TGCAGTGCTAGACAGGGGTCCGAGCAGTACTTC. Translated, it gives CSARQGSEQYF.

In this sample, this clone turned up a few times. The rearrangement links TRBV19 to TRBJ2-1, with D perhaps matching TRBD2 (5 bases). V dropped 4 bases and J dropped 5 bases, with 21 bases sitting between them. The germline CDR1 and CDR2 sequences are LNHDA and SQIVND (reference sequence). This CDR3 is built from 17 residues. In nucleotides, the CDR3 is TGTGCCAGTAGTACGACCCGATTGCGGGTTACACACAATGAGCAGTTCTTC. This translates into CASSTTRLRVTHNEQFF. Full variable domain (remainder filled in from reference TRBV19 and TRBJ2-1): DGGITQSPKYLFRKEGQNVTLSCEQNLNHDAMYWYRQDPGQGLRLIYYSQIVNDFQKGDIAEGYSVSREKKESFPLTVTSAQKNPTAFYLCASSTTRLRVTHNEQFFGPGTRLTVL.

The CDR3 coding sequence is TGTGCCAGTGTAGCGGGAGCGGGAGATACGCAGTATTTT. Translated, it gives CASVAGAGDTQYF. This sequence joins TRBV2 and TRBJ2-3, with TRBD2 matching over 9 bases. Looked up from germline, CDR1 is SNHLY and CDR2 is FYNNEI. CDR3 length: 13 residues. V was clipped by 9 bases and J by 5 bases; unmatched bases: 6.

This rearrangement joins TRBV4-3 to TRBJ2-7; D remains unclear. Germline V CDR1 and CDR2: LGHNA, YSLEER. V was clipped by 0 bases and J by 2 bases, with 5 bases between them. The CDR3 is 13 residues long. CDR3 sequence: CASSQDSPYEQYF. The CDR3 nucleotides read TGCGCCAGCAGCCAAGATTCCCCCTACGAGCAGTACTTC.

The gene calls are TRBV7-9 and TRBJ2-1, with D unresolved. Germline V gene sequence: CDR1 SEHNR, CDR2 FQNEAQ (reference sequence). With 6 bases removed from V and 0 bases from J, the gap between germline ends came to 15 bases. CDR3 length: 16 residues. The CDR3 DNA sequence: TGTGCCAGCAGAATCATCGGAGTCAGCTCCTACAATGAGCAGTTCTTC. It specifies CASRIIGVSSYNEQFF.

This chain's CDR3 is CASSLEASGTSGETQYF. As DNA, the CDR3 is TGCGCCAGCAGCTTGGAGGCTAGCGGGACCTCCGGGGAGACCCAGTACTTC. The genes are TRBV5-1 and TRBJ2-5, with 9 positions matching TRBD2. Germline V CDR1 and CDR2: SGHRS, YFSETQ. Germline trimming cut 0 bases from V and 5 bases from J; bases unmatched to any gene: 11. This CDR3 is built from 17 residues. The variable domain in full, completed from reference TRBV5-1 and TRBJ2-5, reads KAGVTQTPRYLIKTRGQQVTLSCSPISGHRSVSWYQQTPGQGLQFLFEYFSETQRNKGNFPGRFSGRQFSNSRSEMNVSTLELGDSALYLCASSLEASGTSGETQYFGPGTRLLVL.

The sample holds one count of this clone. The chain links TRBV6-5 to TRBJ2-6; unclear D gene. The V gene lost 7 bases and the J gene lost 5 bases, with 6 bases spanning the gap. The CDR3 length is 12 residues. Germline CDR1 MNHEY, CDR2 SVGAGI. Here the CDR3 reads CASISRANVLTF. As DNA, the CDR3 is TGTGCCAGCATCTCGCGGGCCAACGTCCTGACTTTC.

This clone has a handful of counts. CDR3 coding DNA: TGTGCCAGCAGCTCCACCACAGGGAACATTCAGTACTTC. It yields the protein CASSSTTGNIQYF. The genes are TRBV11-2 and TRBJ2-4, with D possibly TRBD1 on 6 matching bases. CDR1 and CDR2 (germline): SGHAT, FQNNGV. There are 13 residues in the CDR3. The V and J ends lost 4 bases and 7 bases respectively, with 11 bases between them.

This clone was seen many times. V usage is TRBV10-3 and J usage is TRBJ2-3; 8 nucleotides match TRBD2. The CDR3 runs to 18 residues. The germline gives CDR1 ENHRY, CDR2 SYGVKD. V lost 2 bases and J lost 3; bases outside the gene matches: 13. The CDR3 coding sequence is TGTGCCATCAGTGAGGCGAGACAGGCCACGGGGGGGACAGATACGCAGTATTTT. Protein product: CAISEARQATGGTDTQYF.

The chain carries TRBV30 and TRBJ2-7; tentatively, D is TRBD1 or TRBD2 (6 bases each). This CDR3 has 11 residues. V lost 7 bases and J 6 bases, leaving 13 bases between the germline ends. CDR1 is GTSNPN and CDR2 is SVGIG in the germline V gene (reference sequence). The CDR3 region is CASRRGTEQYF. The CDR3 DNA is TGTGCCTCTAGGAGGGGGACCGAGCAGTACTTC.

Turning to this clone: The sample has other DNA sequences that encode this CDR3 too. The gene calls are TRBV29-1 and TRBJ2-7; 9 positions match TRBD1. The V gene end was trimmed by 7 bases and the J gene end by 2 bases; junction bases not matched to a gene: 6. CDR3 length: 13 residues. Per the germline V gene, CDR1 is SQVTM and CDR2 is ANQGSEA. The CDR3 reads CSATGTGTYEQYF. The CDR3 nucleotides read TGCAGCGCGACTGGGACAGGGACCTACGAGCAGTACTTC.

V gene TRBV5-6 combines with J gene TRBJ1-2, with D perhaps TRBD1 (6 bases). Germline V lookup: CDR1 SGHDT, CDR2 YYEEEE. The V end was cut by 1 base, the J end by 3 bases, with 10 bases between. The CDR3 has 14 residues. The CDR3 loop is CASSLLNRDYGYTF. CDR3 in DNA: TGTGCCAGCAGCTTGCTTAACAGGGACTATGGCTACACCTTC.

This clone turned up a few times. The rearrangement uses TRBV7-2 and TRBJ2-1, with 10 bases lining up with TRBD1. This CDR3 has 15 amino acids. The V segment lost 5 bases and the J segment 5 bases; nucleotides outside the gene matches: 6. Germline V gives CDR1 SGHTA, CDR2 FQGNSA. CDR3 sequence (DNA): TGTGCCAGCAGCAAACCGGGACAGGGGAACAATGAGCAGTTCTTC. Translation gives CASSKPGQGNNEQFF.

This clone was found once. The chain couples TRBV9 to TRBJ2-5; D is uncertain. V lost 4 bases and J 0 bases, leaving 10 bases between the germline ends. The CDR3 is 14 residues long. Germline V gives CDR1 SGDLS, CDR2 YYNGEE. Here the CDR3 reads CASSSRSYQETQYF. In DNA, the CDR3 is TGTGCCAGCAGCTCCAGATCTTACCAAGAGACCCAGTACTTC.

This clone was counted a few times. The chain links TRBV19 to TRBJ2-1; TRBD1 might be the D (6 bases). The length of the CDR3 is 13 residues. V shed 3 bases and J shed 9 bases, with 12 bases lying between them. Germline CDR1 and CDR2: LNHDA and SQIVND (reference sequence). The CDR3 loop reads CASSMVTGSEQFF. The CDR3 DNA reads as TGTGCCAGTAGTATGGTAACAGGGTCTGAGCAGTTCTTC. The complete variable domain, with remaining parts taken from reference TRBV19 and TRBJ2-1, reads DGGITQSPKYLFRKEGQNVTLSCEQNLNHDAMYWYRQDPGQGLRLIYYSQIVNDFQKGDIAEGYSVSREKKESFPLTVTSAQKNPTAFYLCASSMVTGSEQFFGPGTRLTVL.

V and J are TRBV29-1 and TRBJ2-1; TRBD2 matches 10 bases. V was clipped by 5 bases and J by 9 bases; unmatched bases: 10. The CDR3 runs 14 residues. The germline V gene has CDR1 SQVTM and CDR2 ANQGSEA. CDR3 DNA sequence: TGCAGCGTTCGACCTAGCGGGAGTAACGCTGAGCAGTTCTTC. Translated: CSVRPSGSNAEQFF.

The genes are TRBV19 and TRBJ2-2; D is uncertain. The CDR3 runs 16 residues. CDR1 is LNHDA and CDR2 is SQIVND in the germline V gene (reference sequence). Deletions cut 5 bases from V and 5 bases from J, with 18 bases between. DNA of the CDR3: TGTGCCAGTAGTGCGAACTTAGTGGCCGCGACCGGGGAGCTGTTTTTT. Translated, it gives CASSANLVAATGELFF.

Only a few counts were recorded for this clone. The chain uses TRBV28 and TRBJ2-2; D call uncertain. CDR1 MDHEN and CDR2 SYDVKM come from the germline V gene. The ends were cut back, 0 bases at V and 4 bases at J, with 6 bases in the middle. The CDR3 contains 14 residues. CDR3: CASSLWSVTGELFF. CDR3 sequence (DNA): TGTGCCAGCAGTTTATGGTCAGTCACCGGGGAGCTGTTTTTT.